Sequencing of this TCR beta chain was carried out in a study of shared clonotypes between healthy human individuals. This CDR3 spans 14 amino acids. Germline V lookup: CDR1 MGHRA, CDR2 YSYEKL. With 2 bases removed from V and 5 bases from J, the gap between germline ends came to 12 bases. TCRdb's copy holds only in-frame clones and misses some; the assay was immunoSEQ multiplex PCR. The sample includes millions of clones, 85% to 95% of them seen just once. The rearrangement uses TRBV4-1 and TRBJ2-5; D could derive from TRBD1 or TRBD2 (7 bases each). The sequenced sample consisted of naive CD4+ T cells sorted from blood. The subset is: CD45RA+ positively selected. This receptor was obtained from a man in his late teens or twenties in good health. DNA of the CDR3: TGCGCCAGCAGCCAAAGACAGGGAGGGGAGACCCAGTACTTC. This sequence encodes CASSQRQGGETQYF.